Listed here is a single T cell receptor beta chain. The record originates from a study of cytomegalovirus exposure and HLA in healthy donors. The CDR3 has 15 residues. Per the germline V gene, CDR1 is MGHRA and CDR2 is YSYEKL. The V gene end was trimmed by 5 bases and the J gene end by 1 base; junction bases not matched to a gene: 7. Every donor was a healthy person donating bone marrow. PCR involved 60 Vbeta and 13 Jbeta primers. The data were produced by immunoSEQ multiplex PCR, yet TCRdb's version contains in-frame clones alone and is incomplete. The table records about 140,000 clones, more than 60% of them present only once.

V usage is TRBV4-1 and J usage is TRBJ2-5, with 7 bases matching TRBD2. The specimen sequenced was PBMCs. The receptor comes from a man aged 35 to 55 in good health and CMV-seronegative. CDR3 sequence (DNA): TGCGCCAGCAGCACCCACGGGAGGTTCCAAGAGACCCAGTACTTC. Translating gives CASSTHGRFQETQYF.